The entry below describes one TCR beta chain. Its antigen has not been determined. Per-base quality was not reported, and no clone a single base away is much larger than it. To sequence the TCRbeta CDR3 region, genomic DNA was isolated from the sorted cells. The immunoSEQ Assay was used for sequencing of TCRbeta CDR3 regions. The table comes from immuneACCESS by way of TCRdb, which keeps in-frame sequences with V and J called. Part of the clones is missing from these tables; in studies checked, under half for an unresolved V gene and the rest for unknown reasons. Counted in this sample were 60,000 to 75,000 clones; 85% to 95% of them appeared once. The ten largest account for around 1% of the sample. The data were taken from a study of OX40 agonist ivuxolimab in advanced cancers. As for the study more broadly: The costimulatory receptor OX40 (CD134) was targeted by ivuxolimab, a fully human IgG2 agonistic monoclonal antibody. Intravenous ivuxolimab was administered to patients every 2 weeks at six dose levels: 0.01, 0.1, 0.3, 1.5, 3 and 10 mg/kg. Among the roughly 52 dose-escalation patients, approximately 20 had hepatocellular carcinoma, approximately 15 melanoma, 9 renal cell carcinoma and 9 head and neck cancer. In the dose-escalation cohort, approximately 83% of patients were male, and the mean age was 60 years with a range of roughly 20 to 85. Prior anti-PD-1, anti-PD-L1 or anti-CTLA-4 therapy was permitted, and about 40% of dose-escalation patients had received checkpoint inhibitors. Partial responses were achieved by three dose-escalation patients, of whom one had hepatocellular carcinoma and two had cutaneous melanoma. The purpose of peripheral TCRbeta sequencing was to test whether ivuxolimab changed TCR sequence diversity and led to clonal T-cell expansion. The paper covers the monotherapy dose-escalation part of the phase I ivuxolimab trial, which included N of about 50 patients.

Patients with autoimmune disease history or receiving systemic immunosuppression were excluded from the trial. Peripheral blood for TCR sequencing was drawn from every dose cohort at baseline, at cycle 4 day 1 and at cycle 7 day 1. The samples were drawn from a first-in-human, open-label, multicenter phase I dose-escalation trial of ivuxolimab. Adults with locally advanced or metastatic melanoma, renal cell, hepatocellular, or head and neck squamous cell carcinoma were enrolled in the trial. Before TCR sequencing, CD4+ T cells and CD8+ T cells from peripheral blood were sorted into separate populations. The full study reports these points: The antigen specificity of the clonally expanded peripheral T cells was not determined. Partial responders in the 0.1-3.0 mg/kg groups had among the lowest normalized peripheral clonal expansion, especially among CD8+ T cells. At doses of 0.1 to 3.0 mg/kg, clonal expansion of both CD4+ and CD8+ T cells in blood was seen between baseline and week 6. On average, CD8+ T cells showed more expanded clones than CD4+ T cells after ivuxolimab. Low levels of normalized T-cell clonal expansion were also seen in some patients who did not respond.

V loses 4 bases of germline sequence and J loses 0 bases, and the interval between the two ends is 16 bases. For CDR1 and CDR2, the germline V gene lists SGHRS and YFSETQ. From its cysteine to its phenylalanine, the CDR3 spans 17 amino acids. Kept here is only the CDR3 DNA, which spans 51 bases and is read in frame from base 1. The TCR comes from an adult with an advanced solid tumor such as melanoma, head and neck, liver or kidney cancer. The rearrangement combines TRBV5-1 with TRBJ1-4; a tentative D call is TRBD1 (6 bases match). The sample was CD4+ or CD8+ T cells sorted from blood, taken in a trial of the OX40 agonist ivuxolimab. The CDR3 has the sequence CASSGGAGATTNEKLFF. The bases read TGCGCCAGCAGCGGAGGGGCGGGGGCCACAACTAATGAAAAACTGTTTTTT.